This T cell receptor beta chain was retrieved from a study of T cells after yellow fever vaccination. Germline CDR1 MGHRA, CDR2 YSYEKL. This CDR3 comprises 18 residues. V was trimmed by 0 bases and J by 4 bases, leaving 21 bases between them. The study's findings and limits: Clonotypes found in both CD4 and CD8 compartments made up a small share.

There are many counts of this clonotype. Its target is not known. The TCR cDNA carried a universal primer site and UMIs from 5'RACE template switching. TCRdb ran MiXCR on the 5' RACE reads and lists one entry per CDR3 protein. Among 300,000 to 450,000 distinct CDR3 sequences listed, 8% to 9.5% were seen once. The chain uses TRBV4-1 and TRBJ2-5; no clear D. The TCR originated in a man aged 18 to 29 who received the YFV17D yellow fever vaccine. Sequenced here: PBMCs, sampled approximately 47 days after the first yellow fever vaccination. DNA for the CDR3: TGCGCCAGCAGCCAAGAGGTTTTCGAGGTCAGAAGGGCAGAGACCCAGTACTTC. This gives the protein CASSQEVFEVRRAETQYF.